What follows are 11 T cell receptor beta chains derived from one specimen sequenced in a study of neoadjuvant anti-PD-1 for oral cavity cancer. The table came from immunoSEQ multiplex PCR; TCRdb's copy has only in-frame clones and leaves some out. Here the sample spans fewer than 40,000 clones, 80% to 90% being singletons. Sequencing was performed on PBMCs, taken before nivolumab (anti-PD-1) treatment. The receptors originated from a person between 40 and 79 years old with oral cavity squamous cell carcinoma.

This chain links TRBV25-1 with TRBJ2-2; TRBD1 is a possible D gene (5 bases). V was cut by 5 bases and J by 5 bases, with 15 bases left in between. There are 15 residues in the CDR3. Germline CDR1 and CDR2: MGHDK and SYGVNS. The CDR3 sequence: CASSPRVTETGELFF. The CDR3 DNA follows: TGTGCCAGCAGTCCTCGGGTGACAGAAACCGGGGAGCTGTTTTTT.

This clone was detected only a few times. This chain links TRBV6-6 with TRBJ1-1; no firm D call. Germline V gene lookup returns CDR1 MNHNY and CDR2 SVGAGI (reference sequence). The CDR3 length is 13 residues. With 2 bases removed from V and 4 bases from J, the gap between germline ends came to 8 bases. The CDR3: CASSYVRVTEAFF. The CDR3, as DNA: TGTGCCAGCAGTTACGTCCGTGTCACTGAAGCTTTCTTT.

The gene calls are TRBV6-5 and TRBJ2-7; 7 bases are shared with TRBD1. V was pared by 2 bases and J by 3 bases, with 7 bases of the junction left unmatched. The CDR3 totals 15 residues. Germline assignment: CDR1 MNHEY and CDR2 SVGAGI. The CDR3 sequence is CASSYGWDRVYEQYF. The CDR3 DNA reads as TGTGCCAGCAGTTACGGATGGGACAGAGTCTACGAGCAGTACTTC.

Notes on this clone: A read error may produce the germline difference seen at one junction end. V usage is TRBV15 and J usage is TRBJ1-2; D might be TRBD1 (5 bases). This CDR3 has 14 residues. Looked up from germline, CDR1 is LNHNV and CDR2 is YYDKDF (reference sequence). The CDR3 sequence is CATSTYNLGQAGHF. Written as DNA, the CDR3 is TGTGCCACCAGCACCTATAATCTAGGGCAGGCAGGGCACTTC.

The V gene is TRBV15, the J gene TRBJ2-7; possible D gene TRBD1, 7 bases. Germline V gene data show CDR1 as LNHNV and CDR2 as YYDKDF (reference sequence). The CDR3 is 17 residues long. V lost 0 bases and J 6 bases, leaving 21 bases between the germline ends. CDR3 sequence reads: CATSRDSSRRGVSEQYF. The CDR3 coding sequence is TGTGCCACCAGCAGAGATAGTAGTCGCAGGGGGGTCAGCGAGCAGTACTTC.

V usage is TRBV2 and J usage is TRBJ1-1, with unresolved D. The V end was cut by 5 bases, the J end by 4 bases, with 8 bases between. The CDR3 sequence is 12 residues long. The germline V gene encodes CDR1 SNHLY and CDR2 FYNNEI. The CDR3 DNA reads TGTGCCAGCAGTTCAACTCGCACTGAAGCTTTCTTT. It translates to CASSSTRTEAFF. Drawing the rest from reference TRBV2 and TRBJ1-1, the complete variable domain is EPEVTQTPSHQVTQMGQEVILRCVPISNHLYFYWYRQILGQKVEFLVSFYNNEISEKSEIFDDQFSVERPDGSNFTLKIRSTKLEDSAMYFCASSSTRTEAFFGQGTRLTVV.

The chain carries TRBV6-1 and TRBJ1-2; D gene ambiguous. This CDR3 comprises 12 residues. Trimming took 7 bases from V and 3 from J, leaving 9 bases between them. Germline assignment: CDR1 MNHNS and CDR2 SASEGT. CDR3 loop: CASTRAHYGYTF. The CDR3 DNA sequence: TGTGCCAGCACTCGGGCCCACTATGGCTACACCTTC.

This sequence joins TRBV30 and TRBJ1-2; D call uncertain. CDR1 is GTSNPN and CDR2 is SVGIG in the germline V gene (reference sequence). The CDR3 sequence is 13 residues long. Trimming stripped 0 bases from V and 0 bases from J, with 5 bases between. CDR3 protein: CAWSVTPNYGYTF. DNA for the CDR3: TGTGCCTGGAGTGTAACACCTAACTATGGCTACACCTTC.

The chain links TRBV7-2 to TRBJ2-5, with a weak D call TRBD2 (5 bases). Trimming stripped 0 bases from V and 0 bases from J, with 11 bases between. The CDR3 runs to 16 residues. CDR1 is SGHTA and CDR2 is FQGNSA in the germline V gene. The CDR3 spells CASSLAGSGYQETQYF. CDR3 DNA sequence: TGTGCCAGCAGCTTAGCGGGGAGTGGATACCAAGAGACCCAGTACTTC.

V usage is TRBV6-6 and J usage is TRBJ2-1; D is possibly TRBD2 (6 bases). Per germline, CDR1 MNHNY and CDR2 SVGAGI (reference sequence). V lost 7 bases and J lost 3, with 19 bases in between. The length of the CDR3 is 16 residues. CDR3 DNA sequence: TGTGCCAGCACCCGCTCGACGACGGGGGACTACAATGAGCAGTTCTTC. Its protein product is CASTRSTTGDYNEQFF.

V and J are TRBV10-3 and TRBJ2-7, with D tentatively TRBD2 (6 bases). V lost 6 bases to trimming and J lost 1 base, with 10 bases between them. The CDR3 spans 13 residues. Germline V gene sequence: CDR1 ENHRY, CDR2 SYGVKD. CDR3 in DNA: TGTGCCATCAGGGTCCGGGAGTCCTACGAGCAGTACTTC. It specifies CAIRVRESYEQYF.